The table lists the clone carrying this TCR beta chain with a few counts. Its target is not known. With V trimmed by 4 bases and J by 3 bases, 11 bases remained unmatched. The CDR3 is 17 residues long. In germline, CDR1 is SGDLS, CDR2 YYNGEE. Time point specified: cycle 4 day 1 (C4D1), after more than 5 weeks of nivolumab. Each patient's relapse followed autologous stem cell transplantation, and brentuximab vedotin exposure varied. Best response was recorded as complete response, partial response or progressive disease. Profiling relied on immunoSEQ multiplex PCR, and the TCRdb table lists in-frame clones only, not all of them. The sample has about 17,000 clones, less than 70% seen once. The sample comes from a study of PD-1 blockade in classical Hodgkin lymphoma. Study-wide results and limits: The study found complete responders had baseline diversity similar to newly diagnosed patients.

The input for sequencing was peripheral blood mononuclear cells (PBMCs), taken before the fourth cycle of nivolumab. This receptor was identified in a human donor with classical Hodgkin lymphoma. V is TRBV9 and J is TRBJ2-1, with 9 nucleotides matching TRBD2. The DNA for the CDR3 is TGTGCCAGCAGCTCTCGACTTGTTAGCGGGAGCTACAATGAGCAGTTCTTC. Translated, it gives CASSSRLVSGSYNEQFF.